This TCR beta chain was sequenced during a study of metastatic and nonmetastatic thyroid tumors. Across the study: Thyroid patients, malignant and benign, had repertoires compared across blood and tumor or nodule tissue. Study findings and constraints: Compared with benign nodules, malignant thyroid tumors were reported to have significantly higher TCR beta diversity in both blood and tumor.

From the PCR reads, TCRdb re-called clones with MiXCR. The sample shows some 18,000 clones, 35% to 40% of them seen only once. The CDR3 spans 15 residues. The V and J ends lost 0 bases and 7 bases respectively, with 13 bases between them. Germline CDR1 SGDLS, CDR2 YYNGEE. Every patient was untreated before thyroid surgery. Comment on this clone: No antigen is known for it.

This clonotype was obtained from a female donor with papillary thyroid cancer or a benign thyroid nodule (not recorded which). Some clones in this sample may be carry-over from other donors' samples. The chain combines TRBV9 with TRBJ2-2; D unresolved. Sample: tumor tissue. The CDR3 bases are TGTGCCAGCAGCGTAGCAAACACCCTCGGCGGGGAGCTGTTTTTT. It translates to CASSVANTLGGELFF.